This TCR beta chain originates from a study of shared clonotypes between healthy human individuals. CDR3 length: 16 amino acids. Germline CDR1 reads MNHNY; CDR2 reads SVGAGI (reference sequence). V lost 0 bases, J lost 3 bases, and 15 bases lay in between. A deep-level run was used for the assay. Only in-frame clones appear in the TCRdb table, and some are missing; sequencing was by immunoSEQ multiplex PCR. Found here are approximately 1.4 million clones, 98% of them singletons; the top ten hold roughly 0.45%. This receptor was taken from a man aged 25 to 40 in good health. Sequencing was performed on naive CD4+ T cells sorted from blood. As for subset: CD45RA+ positively selected. V gene TRBV6-6 combines with J gene TRBJ2-7; D not certain. The CDR3 loop reads CASSYSFRSTFYEQYF. CDR3 in DNA: TGTGCCAGCAGTTACTCTTTCAGGAGTACTTTCTACGAGCAGTACTTC.